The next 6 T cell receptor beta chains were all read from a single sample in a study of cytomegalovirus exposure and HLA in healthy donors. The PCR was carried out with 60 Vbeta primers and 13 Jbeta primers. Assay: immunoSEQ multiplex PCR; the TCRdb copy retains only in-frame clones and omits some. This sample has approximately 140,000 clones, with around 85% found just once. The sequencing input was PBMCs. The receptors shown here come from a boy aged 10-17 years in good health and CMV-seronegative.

The CDR3: CASSAGYEQYF. In DNA form, the CDR3 reads TGTGCCAGCAGCGCAGGCTACGAGCAGTACTTC. The chain carries TRBV9 and TRBJ2-7; no clear D gene. The CDR3 loop spans 11 amino acids. Trimming left V 3 bases short and J 3 bases short, with 4 bases between. CDR1 is SGDLS, CDR2 YYNGEE, per germline.

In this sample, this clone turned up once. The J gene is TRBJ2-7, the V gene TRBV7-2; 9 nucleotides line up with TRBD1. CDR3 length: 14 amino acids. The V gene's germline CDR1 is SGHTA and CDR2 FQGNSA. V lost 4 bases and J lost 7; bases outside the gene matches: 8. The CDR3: CASSSGTGRSEQYF. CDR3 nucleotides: TGTGCCAGCAGCTCCGGGACAGGGAGGAGTGAGCAGTACTTC.

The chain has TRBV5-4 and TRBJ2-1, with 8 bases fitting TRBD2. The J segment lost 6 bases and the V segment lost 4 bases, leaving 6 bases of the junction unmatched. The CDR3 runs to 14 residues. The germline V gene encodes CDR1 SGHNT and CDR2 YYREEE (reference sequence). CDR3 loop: CASSLLAGSNEQFF. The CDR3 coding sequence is TGTGCCAGCAGCCTCTTAGCGGGGAGCAATGAGCAGTTCTTC.

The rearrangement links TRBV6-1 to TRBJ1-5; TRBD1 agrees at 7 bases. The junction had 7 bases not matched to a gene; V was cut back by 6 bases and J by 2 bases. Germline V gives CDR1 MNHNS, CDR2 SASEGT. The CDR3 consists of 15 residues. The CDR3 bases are TGTGCCAGCAGAGATAACAGGGGAGGCAATCAGCCCCAGCATTTT. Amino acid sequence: CASRDNRGGNQPQHF.

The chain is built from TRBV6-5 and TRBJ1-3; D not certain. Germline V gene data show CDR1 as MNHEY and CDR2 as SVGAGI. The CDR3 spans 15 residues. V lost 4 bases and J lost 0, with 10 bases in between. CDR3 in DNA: TGTGCCAGCAGTTTAGGTCCTAGCTCTGGAAACACCATATATTTT. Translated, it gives CASSLGPSSGNTIYF.

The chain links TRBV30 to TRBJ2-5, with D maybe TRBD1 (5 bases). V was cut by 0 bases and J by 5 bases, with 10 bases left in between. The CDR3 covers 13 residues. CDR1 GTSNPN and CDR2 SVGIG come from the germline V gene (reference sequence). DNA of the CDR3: TGTGCCTGGAGTGTAGGGGTGGGGGAGACCCAGTACTTC. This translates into CAWSVGVGETQYF.